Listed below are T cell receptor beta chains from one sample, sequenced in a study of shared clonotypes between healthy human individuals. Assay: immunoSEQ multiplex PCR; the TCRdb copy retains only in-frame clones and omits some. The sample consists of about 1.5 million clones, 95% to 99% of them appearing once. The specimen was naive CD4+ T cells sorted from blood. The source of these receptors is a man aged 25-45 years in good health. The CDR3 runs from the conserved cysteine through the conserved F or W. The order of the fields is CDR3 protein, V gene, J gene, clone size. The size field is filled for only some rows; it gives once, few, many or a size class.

CDR3 protein: CASSRGQGTVTQYF
V gene: TRBV19
J gene: TRBJ2-3
clone size: once

CDR3 protein: CASSLPSGRAEVSYNEQFF
V gene: TRBV7-9
J gene: TRBJ2-1
clone size: NA

CDR3 protein: CASSLARGNTEAFF
V gene: TRBV5-1
J gene: TRBJ1-1
clone size: NA

CDR3 protein: CASSLDGDTGVNTIYF
V gene: TRBV7-9
J gene: TRBJ1-3
clone size: NA

CDR3 protein: CASRRTEGDQPQHF
V gene: TRBV28
J gene: TRBJ1-5
clone size: NA

CDR3 protein: CASSVVATGSGELFF
V gene: TRBV9
J gene: TRBJ2-2
clone size: once

CDR3 protein: CASSLGQTHRTDTQYF
V gene: TRBV10-2
J gene: TRBJ2-3
clone size: NA

CDR3 protein: CASSAGVGETQYF
V gene: TRBV5-4
J gene: TRBJ2-5
clone size: NA

CDR3 protein: CASTNFYEQYF
V gene: TRBV28
J gene: TRBJ2-7
clone size: NA

CDR3 protein: CASSGQGMVEQFF
V gene: TRBV5-5
J gene: TRBJ2-1
clone size: once

CDR3 protein: CASSPSGRSYEQYF
V gene: TRBV9
J gene: TRBJ2-7
clone size: NA

CDR3 protein: CASSFTDQGETQYF
V gene: TRBV7-9
J gene: TRBJ2-5
clone size: NA

CDR3 protein: CASSRVLGATDTQYF
V gene: TRBV28
J gene: TRBJ2-3
clone size: NA

CDR3 protein: CASSPDGGRYYGYTF
V gene: TRBV5-5
J gene: TRBJ1-2
clone size: NA

CDR3 protein: CASNPGGVTDTQYF
V gene: TRBV9
J gene: TRBJ2-3
clone size: NA

CDR3 protein: CASSLATLSYEQYF
V gene: TRBV5-1
J gene: TRBJ2-7
clone size: once

CDR3 protein: CASSPSGRSSYNEQFF
V gene: TRBV4-1
J gene: TRBJ2-1
clone size: NA